The 14 T cell receptor beta chains given below trace back to one sample, sequenced in a study of T cells in Graves' hyperthyroidism and ophthalmopathy. The CDR3 regions of TCR beta were amplified from RNA transcripts. The HTBI primer set was used in a first-round RT-PCR of the TCR CDR3. From the multiplex PCR reads, TCRdb called clonotypes with MiXCR, one entry per CDR3 protein. The data contain hundreds of thousands of distinct CDR3 sequences, around 13% of them singletons. What was sequenced was blood. The receptors shown here come from a woman aged 25 to 39 with Graves' hyperthyroidism.

As concerns this clonotype: Relative to the germline gene, one junction end is altered; a read error may explain this. The V gene is TRBV7-7, the J gene TRBJ2-2; tentative D call: TRBD2 (6 bases). In germline, CDR1 is SSHAT, CDR2 FNYEAQ (reference sequence). This CDR3 region has 14 residues. CDR3 nucleotides: TGTGCTAGCAGCCTGAAAGCGGGCACCGGGGAGCTGTTTTTT. This gives the protein CASSLKAGTGELFF.

Comment on this clonotype: A much larger clone lies one base from this, so it may be a read error. The V and J genes are TRBV7-2 and TRBJ2-7, with 8 bases that match TRBD2. The CDR3 spans 16 residues. Germline-derived CDR1 and CDR2 are SGHTA and FQGNSA. The CDR3 nucleotides read TGTGCCAGCAGCCCCACGCGTACTAGCGGAACCTACGGGCAGTACTTC. This encodes CASSPTRTSGTYGQYF.

Notes on this clonotype: With a much larger clone just one base away, this may be a read error. The chain employs TRBV30 and TRBJ2-1; the D is unclear. CDR3 length: 13 residues. Germline V lookup: CDR1 GTSNPN, CDR2 SVGIG (reference sequence). Trimming took 7 bases from V and 5 from J, leaving 15 bases between them. The CDR3 spells CASTTARDNEQFF. In nucleotides, the CDR3 is TGTGCCTCAACGACGGCTCGGGACAATGAGCAGTTCTTC.

This clonotype showed up many times. The CDR3 DNA reads as TGCAGTGCTAGGGGGGGTTTCTCTGGAAACACCATATATTTT. This codes for CSARGGFSGNTIYF. The chain joins TRBV20-1 to TRBJ1-3; D perhaps matches TRBD1 (5 bases). The length of the CDR3 is 14 residues. Trimming pared 3 bases from V and 0 bases from J, leaving 9 bases between. In germline, CDR1 is DFQATT, CDR2 SNEGSKA (reference sequence).

A word on this clonotype: This clone may be a read error of a much larger clone one base away. The chain recombines TRBV11-2 with TRBJ2-3, with TRBD2 identical over 7 bases. Trimming cost V 1 base and J 2 bases; bases outside gene matches: 6. The germline V gene encodes CDR1 SGHAT and CDR2 FQNNGV. The CDR3 extends over 16 amino acids. The CDR3 DNA is TGTGCCAGCAGCTTAGGTCTAGCGGACCCCACAGATACGCAGTATTTT. Translation: CASSLGLADPTDTQYF.

The chain has TRBV19 and TRBJ2-2; D may be TRBD1 (6 bases). This CDR3 spans 16 amino acids. V dropped 6 bases and J dropped 2 bases, with 16 bases sitting between them. Germline CDR1 reads LNHDA; CDR2 reads SQIVND (reference sequence). Here the CDR3 reads CASSTRQAFNTGELFF. The CDR3 DNA follows: TGTGCCAGTAGCACAAGACAGGCTTTTAACACCGGGGAGCTGTTTTTT. The complete variable domain, with remaining parts taken from reference TRBV19 and TRBJ2-2, reads DGGITQSPKYLFRKEGQNVTLSCEQNLNHDAMYWYRQDPGQGLRLIYYSQIVNDFQKGDIAEGYSVSREKKESFPLTVTSAQKNPTAFYLCASSTRQAFNTGELFFGEGSRLTVL.

The gene calls are TRBV14 and TRBJ2-1, with a possible D match to TRBD2 (6 bases). The germline V and J ends were trimmed by 5 bases and 6 bases, with 14 bases remaining between them. The CDR3 spans 14 residues. From germline, CDR1 is SGHDN and CDR2 FVKESK. DNA of the CDR3: TGTGCCAGCAGCGAAGGGCGGGGCGTCAATGAGCAGTTCTTC. Translating it yields CASSEGRGVNEQFF.

V is TRBV30 and J is TRBJ1-4; no clear D. Germline assignment: CDR1 GTSNPN and CDR2 SVGIG (reference sequence). CDR3 size: 12 residues. V was trimmed by 5 bases and J by 8 bases, leaving 12 bases between them. CDR3 nucleotide sequence: TGTGCCTGGTTTGGACTTGGGGAAAAACTGTTTTTT. It translates to CAWFGLGEKLFF.

V and J are TRBV6-2 or TRBV6-3 and TRBJ2-3, with TRBD2 identical over 12 bases. Germline assignment: CDR1 MNHEY and CDR2 SVGEGT. The CDR3 has 18 amino acids. Trimming took 2 bases from V and 5 from J; bases not matched to a gene: 11. The CDR3 nucleotides are TGTGCCAGCAGTTACGGGTGGCTAGCGGGAGGGCCTGGAGATACGCAGTATTTT. It encodes CASSYGWLAGGPGDTQYF.

This clonotype was counted ten times or more. The V and J genes are TRBV6-1 and TRBJ2-7; no firm D call. The V and J ends lost 4 bases and 4 bases respectively, with 5 bases between them. The CDR3 runs to 11 residues. Germline assignment: CDR1 MNHNS and CDR2 SASEGT. CDR3 in amino acids: CASSGKYEQYF. The CDR3 nucleotides are TGTGCCAGCAGTGGCAAATACGAGCAGTACTTC.

In its sample, this clonotype was seen a few times. It may be a read error: a sequence one base away is much more abundant. This sequence joins TRBV12-3 or TRBV12-4 and TRBJ2-7; 7 nucleotides align to TRBD2. The CDR3 covers 14 residues. This chain's CDR3 is CASNLVGGLDEQYF. CDR3 in DNA: TGTGCCAGCAATTTAGTGGGGGGGTTAGACGAGCAGTACTTC.

This clonotype was picked up a small number of times. The chain is built from TRBV7-9 and TRBJ2-7; 8 positions match TRBD2. CDR3 length: 16 amino acids. Germline CDR1 and CDR2: SEHNR and FQNEAQ (reference sequence). Trimming took 1 base from V and 0 from J; bases not matched to a gene: 5. Here the CDR3 DNA reads TGTGCCAGCAGCTTAGGGCTAGCGGGTGTCTCCTACGAGCAGTACTTC. It translates to CASSLGLAGVSYEQYF.

The rearrangement joins TRBV27 to TRBJ1-5, with 10 bases aligning to TRBD1. CDR3 length equals 17 residues. Germline V gives CDR1 MNHEY, CDR2 SMNVEV (reference sequence). V lost 5 bases, J lost 4 bases, and 11 bases stayed unmatched. The CDR3 DNA is TGTGCCAGCAGTCCTACGGGACAGGGGCTTTGGAATCAGCCCCAGCATTTT. It translates to CASSPTGQGLWNQPQHF.

This clonotype was detected a few times. The chain couples TRBV7-2 to TRBJ2-7; TRBD2 is a possible D gene (5 bases). The CDR3 extends over 15 amino acids. Germline V CDR1 and CDR2: SGHTA, FQGNSA. Trimming cost V 2 bases and J 2 bases, with 13 bases left between them. Here the CDR3 reads CASSLTPSSTYEQYF. The CDR3 DNA follows: TGTGCCAGCAGCTTAACCCCTAGCTCGACCTACGAGCAGTACTTC. Together with reference TRBV7-2 and TRBJ2-7, the CDR3 gives the full variable domain: GAGVSQSPSNKVTEKGKDVELRCDPISGHTALYWYRQSLGQGLEFLIYFQGNSAPDKSGLPSDRFSAERTGGSVSTLTIQRTQQEDSAVYLCASSLTPSSTYEQYFGPGTRLTVT.